These 10 T cell receptor beta chains were sequenced from one sample in a study of OX40 agonist ivuxolimab in advanced cancers. Measured with immunoSEQ multiplex PCR; TCRdb has only the in-frame clones, and not every one. The table shows 65,000 to 95,000 clones, with approximately 89% occurring only once. The source was CD4+ or CD8+ T cells sorted from blood, collected in a trial of the OX40 agonist ivuxolimab. The receptor source for this set is an adult with an advanced solid tumor such as melanoma, head and neck, liver or kidney cancer.

The chain recombines TRBV4-2 with TRBJ2-1; D is perhaps TRBD2 (6 bases). V lost 0 bases to trimming and J lost 9 bases, with 6 bases between them. The germline V gene encodes CDR1 LGHNA and CDR2 YNFKEQ. The CDR3 contains 12 residues. DNA of the CDR3: TGTGCCAGCAGCCAAGAGGGAGGTGAGCAGTTCTTC. Translating gives CASSQEGGEQFF.

The chain combines TRBV5-6 with TRBJ1-2; the D gene is possibly TRBD1 (6 bases). The CDR3 totals 15 residues. Germline CDR1 is SGHDT and CDR2 is YYEEEE. Trimming removed 4 bases at V and 4 bases at J, with 17 bases between. This chain's CDR3 is CASSPGDRPAYGYTF. The CDR3 nucleotides read TGTGCCAGCAGCCCAGGGGACCGCCCGGCCTATGGCTACACCTTC.

The V gene is TRBV6-6, the J gene TRBJ1-5; D uncertain. With 6 bases removed from V and 15 bases from J, the gap between germline ends came to 18 bases. CDR1 and CDR2 from the germline V gene are MNHNY and SVGAGI (reference sequence). This CDR3 is 12 amino acids long. The CDR3 spells CASSPSLGSRHF. DNA for the CDR3: TGTGCCAGCAGCCCCTCTCTAGGAAGCAGGCATTTT.

The V and J genes are TRBV5-1 and TRBJ2-2; tentative D call: TRBD2 (5 bases). Germline-derived CDR1 and CDR2 are SGHRS and YFSETQ. V lost 6 bases and J 5 bases, leaving 14 bases between the germline ends. The CDR3 spans 14 residues. The CDR3 nucleotides are TGCGCCAGCATCCAGGCCCCGGGGACCGGGGAGCTGTTTTTT. Protein sequence: CASIQAPGTGELFF.

This clone was counted a few times. The rearrangement links TRBV27 to TRBJ1-5; no clear D gene. The CDR3 loop spans 12 amino acids. The V and J ends lost 6 bases and 6 bases respectively, with 9 bases between them. Germline V gene data show CDR1 as MNHEY and CDR2 as SMNVEV (reference sequence). In nucleotides, the CDR3 is TGTGCCAGCAGCCAGTGGGGTCAGCCCCAGCATTTT. It translates to CASSQWGQPQHF.

The chain couples TRBV7-9 to TRBJ2-7; D is perhaps TRBD2 (6 bases). Trimming removed 6 bases at V and 0 bases at J, with 15 bases between. CDR3 length: 15 amino acids. Germline lookup yields CDR1 SEHNR and CDR2 FQNEAQ (reference sequence). The CDR3 is CASSASAVGSYEQYF. In DNA, the CDR3 is TGTGCCAGCAGTGCTAGCGCAGTTGGCTCCTACGAGCAGTACTTC. The full variable domain, completed using reference TRBV7-9 and TRBJ2-7, is DTGVSQNPRHKITKRGQNVTFRCDPISEHNRLYWYRQTLGQGPEFLTYFQNEAQLEKSRLLSDRFSAERPKGSFSTLEIQRTEQGDSAMYLCASSASAVGSYEQYFGPGTRLTVT.

The J gene is TRBJ2-5, the V gene TRBV29-1; 11 nucleotides line up with TRBD1. Unmatched junction bases numbered 5, after V lost 7 bases and J lost 4 bases. The CDR3 totals 13 residues. Germline V CDR1 and CDR2: SQVTM, ANQGSEA. The CDR3 here is CSARTGGSETQYF. The CDR3, as DNA: TGCAGCGCCCGGACAGGGGGCTCAGAGACCCAGTACTTC. The whole variable domain, remainder taken from reference TRBV29-1 and TRBJ2-5, is SAVISQKPSRDICQRGTSLTIQCQVDSQVTMMFWYRQQPGQSLTLIATANQGSEATYESGFVIDKFPISRPNLTFSTLTVSNMSPEDSSIYLCSARTGGSETQYFGPGTRLLVL.

The chain joins TRBV19 to TRBJ1-5; 11 nucleotides align to TRBD1. V trimming: 7 bases; J trimming: 9 bases; junction bases outside the gene matches: 8. The CDR3 is 14 amino acids. CDR1 is LNHDA, CDR2 SQIVND, per germline (reference sequence). CDR3 region: CASNRGTGGWPQHF. The CDR3 DNA sequence: TGTGCCAGTAACCGCGGGACAGGGGGTTGGCCCCAGCATTTT.

The rearrangement joins TRBV21-1 to TRBJ2-1. TRBV21-1 corresponds to a pseudogene. CDR3 length: 13 amino acids. CDR3 residues: CASSKEDRSEQFF. CDR3 DNA: TGTGCCAGCAGCAAAGAGGACCGGAGTGAGCAGTTCTTC.

This chain links TRBV28 with TRBJ2-7, with a tentative D call TRBD1 (6 bases). V was trimmed by 3 bases and J by 3 bases, leaving 12 bases between them. In germline, CDR1 is MDHEN, CDR2 SYDVKM. This CDR3 has 14 amino acids. CDR3 bases: TGTGCCAGCAGTTTGGTTCAGGGGAACTACGAGCAGTACGTC. As protein: CASSLVQGNYEQYV.